These 32 T cell receptor beta chains share one sample of origin, sequenced in a study of T-cell memory formation after mild COVID-19. TCRdb reprocessed the 5' RACE reads with MiXCR, giving one entry per CDR3 protein. This table holds some 450,000 distinct CDR3 sequences, roughly 20% found once. Sequenced sample: PBMCs or a T cell subset sorted from them (not recorded which). These receptors all stem from an adult woman who had mild COVID-19 (a few samples of this study predate the infection). Cell type and time point are not known.

V is TRBV5-6 and J is TRBJ2-6; TRBD2 might be the D (5 bases). Between the trimmed V and J ends, which lost 0 bases and 0 bases, there was a span of 22 bases. CDR1 and CDR2 from the germline V gene are SGHDT and YYEEEE. The CDR3 totals 21 residues. CDR3: CASSLGALDWLEDSGANVLTF. DNA of the CDR3: TGTGCCAGCAGCTTGGGGGCATTGGACTGGCTTGAGGACTCTGGGGCCAACGTCCTGACTTTC.

The V and J genes are TRBV18 and TRBJ1-6; D remains unclear. The CDR3 covers 17 residues. Germline CDR1 and CDR2: KGHSH and LQKENI. Trimming removed 3 bases from V and 0 bases from J, with 12 bases in between. The CDR3 DNA sequence: TGTGCCAGCTCACCGTCGATCCACAGCTCCTATAATTCACCCCTCCACTTT. Protein sequence: CASSPSIHSSYNSPLHF. The full variable domain, completed using reference TRBV18 and TRBJ1-6, is NAGVMQNPRHLVRRRGQEARLRCSPMKGHSHVYWYRQLPEEGLKFMVYLQKENIIDESGMPKERFSAEFPKEGPSILRIQQVVRGDSAAYFCASSPSIHSSYNSPLHFGNGTRLTVT.

This clonotype was observed a few times. CDR3 sequence (DNA): TGCAGTGCTAAAAAGGGAGGGGGACGCTACACCTTC. Translating it yields CSAKKGGGRYTF. This rearrangement joins TRBV20-1 to TRBJ1-2; tentatively, D is TRBD1 (6 bases). Deletions cut 4 bases from V and 9 bases from J, with 15 bases between. Germline assignment: CDR1 DFQATT and CDR2 SNEGSKA (reference sequence). The CDR3 sequence is 12 residues long.

The chain carries TRBV20-1 and TRBJ2-7; D call uncertain. The CDR3 has 14 amino acids. CDR1 is DFQATT, CDR2 SNEGSKA, per germline (reference sequence). V lost 6 bases to trimming and J lost 6 bases, with 21 bases between them. The CDR3 DNA follows: TGCAGTGCGTCTCTGGGGAACAAGGGTGCCGAGCAGTACTTC. Translating it yields CSASLGNKGAEQYF.

This clonotype was counted between two and nine times. The chain joins TRBV12-3 or TRBV12-4 to TRBJ2-1; 8 nucleotides align to TRBD1. The CDR3 extends over 14 amino acids. The junction had 5 bases not matched to a gene; V was cut back by 3 bases and J by 7 bases. In DNA form, the CDR3 reads TGTGCCAGCAGTTTGACAGGGGTGAGGAATGAGCAGTTCTTC. Translated, it gives CASSLTGVRNEQFF.

This clonotype was picked up a small number of times. The rearrangement joins TRBV20-1 to TRBJ1-1; D uncertain. V shed 0 bases and J shed 1 base, with 9 bases lying between them. The CDR3 extends over 14 amino acids. Germline values: CDR1 DFQATT, CDR2 SNEGSKA (reference sequence). The CDR3 sequence: CSARDPAENTEAFF. The CDR3 nucleotides are TGCAGTGCTAGAGATCCCGCGGAGAACACTGAAGCTTTCTTT.

V usage is TRBV11-3 and J usage is TRBJ2-6; tentative D call: TRBD2 (7 bases). V was cut by 0 bases and J by 0 bases, with 12 bases left in between. CDR1 and CDR2 (germline): SGHNT, YENEEA. The CDR3 has 18 residues. CDR3 DNA: TGTGCCAGCAGCTTAGACAGCGGGACACGCTCTGGGGCCAACGTCCTGACTTTC. Its translation is CASSLDSGTRSGANVLTF.

The chain combines TRBV25-1 with TRBJ1-4; D unclear. Germline assignment: CDR1 MGHDK and CDR2 SYGVNS. The CDR3 contains 12 residues. V was shortened by 4 bases and J by 8 bases, with 8 bases between the two germline ends. The CDR3 region is CASSVVSEKLFF. CDR3 nucleotides: TGTGCCAGCAGTGTTGTATCGGAAAAACTGTTTTTT.

The rearrangement uses TRBV7-6 and TRBJ1-5; D might be TRBD1 (5 bases). The CDR3 totals 16 residues. Trimming removed 2 bases from V and 3 bases from J, with 14 bases in between. CDR1 and CDR2 (germline): SGHVS, FNYEAQ. As DNA, the CDR3 is TGTGCCAGCAGCTTACAGGGAGGGAGTAACAATCAGCCCCAGCATTTT. This gives the protein CASSLQGGSNNQPQHF.

The CDR3 loop reads CASSSPVGSGRAVADTQYF. In DNA form, the CDR3 reads TGTGCCAGCAGCTCCCCGGTGGGAAGCGGGAGGGCCGTCGCAGATACGCAGTATTTT. V usage is TRBV7-2 and J usage is TRBJ2-3; TRBD2 agrees at 10 bases. Unmatched junction bases numbered 17, after V lost 4 bases and J lost 4 bases. Germline CDR1 is SGHTA and CDR2 is FQGNSA. This CDR3 has 19 amino acids.

This clonotype has only a few counts. This sequence joins TRBV12-3 or TRBV12-4 and TRBJ1-4; 9 positions agree with TRBD1. The CDR3 spans 14 residues. J was trimmed by 5 bases and V by 7 bases; bases with no gene match: 5. This CDR3 is CASTRGTGNEKLFF. The CDR3 region has the DNA TGTGCCAGCACTCGGGGGACAGGGAATGAAAAACTGTTTTTT.

V usage is TRBV6-2 or TRBV6-3 and J usage is TRBJ2-3, with no clear D. The germline V and J ends were trimmed by 7 bases and 2 bases, with 10 bases remaining between them. The CDR3 has 13 residues. Germline CDR1 and CDR2: MNHEY and SVGEGT. The CDR3 DNA follows: TGTGCCAGCAATCAGGAGTTCACAGATACGCAGTATTTT. Its protein product is CASNQEFTDTQYF.

The rearrangement uses TRBV4-2 and TRBJ2-4, with TRBD2 matching 7 bases. Losses at the gene ends were 4 bases for V and 5 bases for J; bases not matched to a gene: 14. The CDR3 runs to 17 residues. CDR1 is LGHNA and CDR2 is YNFKEQ in the germline V gene. The DNA of the CDR3 is TGTGCCAGCAGCCGATGGCACACTCTAGCGGACGAAAACATTCAGTACTTC. Its translation is CASSRWHTLADENIQYF.

This clonotype was seen a handful of times. This sequence joins TRBV24-1 and TRBJ2-2, with D unclear. This CDR3 region has 15 residues. Deletions cut 2 bases from V and 0 bases from J, with 6 bases between. Germline CDR1 KGHDR, CDR2 SFDVKD. CDR3 loop: CATSDSPANTGELFF. In nucleotides, the CDR3 is TGTGCCACCAGTGATTCGCCTGCGAACACCGGGGAGCTGTTTTTT.

In this sample, this clonotype turned up many times. J is TRBJ1-3 and V is TRBV15, with D hard to call. In germline, CDR1 is LNHNV, CDR2 YYDKDF (reference sequence). Trimming removed 5 bases from V and 0 bases from J, with 14 bases in between. The CDR3 covers 16 residues. CDR3 region: CATSEPWEFSGNTIYF. CDR3 DNA: TGTGCCACCAGCGAACCCTGGGAATTCTCTGGAAACACCATATATTTT. Based on the CDR3 plus reference TRBV15 and TRBJ1-3, the full variable domain is DAMVIQNPRYQVTQFGKPVTLSCSQTLNHNVMYWYQQKSSQAPKLLFHYYDKDFNNEADTPDNFQSRRPNTSFCFLDIRSPGLGDTAMYLCATSEPWEFSGNTIYFGEGSWLTVV.

The sample holds a few counts of this clonotype. The V call is TRBV7-9, the J call TRBJ2-7; 10 bases are a match to TRBD2. Trimming at V came to 5 bases and at J to 9 bases, leaving 10 bases not matched to a gene. From germline, CDR1 is SEHNR and CDR2 FQNEAQ (reference sequence). The CDR3 consists of 14 residues. CDR3 coding DNA: TGTGCCAGCAGCCCGACGACTAGCGGGCTAGGGCAGTACTTC. Translated: CASSPTTSGLGQYF. The full variable domain, rest sourced from reference TRBV7-9 and TRBJ2-7, is DTGVSQNPRHKITKRGQNVTFRCDPISEHNRLYWYRQTLGQGPEFLTYFQNEAQLEKSRLLSDRFSAERPKGSFSTLEIQRTEQGDSAMYLCASSPTTSGLGQYFGPGTRLTVT.

The sample holds a few counts of this clonotype. CDR3 coding DNA: TGTGCCAGCAGCCGAGCGGGAGGTGGAGAGCAGTACTTC. Protein: CASSRAGGGEQYF. V and J are TRBV7-9 and TRBJ2-7; 9 nucleotides align to TRBD2. The CDR3 runs 13 residues. The V and J ends lost 5 bases and 7 bases, in that order; junction bases with no gene match: 6. Germline V gives CDR1 SEHNR, CDR2 FQNEAQ (reference sequence). Supplemented by reference TRBV7-9 and TRBJ2-7, the full variable domain reads DTGVSQNPRHKITKRGQNVTFRCDPISEHNRLYWYRQTLGQGPEFLTYFQNEAQLEKSRLLSDRFSAERPKGSFSTLEIQRTEQGDSAMYLCASSRAGGGEQYFGPGTRLTVT.

This clonotype was detected only a few times. This chain joins TRBV2 and TRBJ2-7; D unclear. V was pared by 5 bases and J by 6 bases, with 17 bases between. The CDR3 totals 14 residues. Germline V gene lookup returns CDR1 SNHLY and CDR2 FYNNEI. The CDR3 DNA follows: TGTGCCAGCAGTAGTATACTCGGACGGACCGAGCAGTACTTC. This encodes CASSSILGRTEQYF.

The chain has TRBV6-6 and TRBJ2-7; D may correspond to TRBD1 or TRBD2 (5 bases each). The CDR3 consists of 15 residues. The V end lost 4 bases, the J end lost 2 bases, and 15 bases lay between the germline ends. CDR1 MNHNY and CDR2 SVGAGI come from the germline V gene (reference sequence). CDR3 loop: CASSLDRDGAYEQYF. The CDR3, as DNA: TGTGCCAGCAGTTTAGACCGGGACGGGGCCTACGAGCAGTACTTC.

The rearrangement uses TRBV5-1 and TRBJ2-3, with 15 bases that match TRBD2. Germline V gives CDR1 SGHRS, CDR2 YFSETQ. This CDR3 is built from 17 residues. V was pared by 4 bases and J by 2 bases, with 5 bases of the junction left unmatched. In DNA form, the CDR3 reads TGCGCCAGCAGCCCGGGACTAGCGGGGGGCACCACAGATACGCAGTATTTT. Its translation is CASSPGLAGGTTDTQYF.

J is TRBJ1-2 and V is TRBV20-1; TRBD1 aligns across 7 bases. This CDR3 has 12 residues. Germline V gene data show CDR1 as DFQATT and CDR2 as SNEGSKA (reference sequence). CDR3 in DNA: TGCAGCTCGACTACGCTCCAGGGGGGTGACACCTTC. This translates into CSSTTLQGGDTF.

This clonotype has a handful of counts. The chain is built from TRBV4-3 and TRBJ2-2; 8 nucleotides match TRBD1. Germline V gives CDR1 LGHNA, CDR2 YSLEER. This CDR3 has 15 residues. With V trimmed by 4 bases and J by 2 bases, 3 bases remained unmatched. The DNA of the CDR3 is TGCGCCAGCAGCCGGACAGGGAAAAACACCGGGGAGCTGTTTTTT. Translation: CASSRTGKNTGELFF.

The CDR3 nucleotides are TGTGCCAGCAAGGACACAGGGGGTGTTGAAAAACTGTTTTTT. It encodes CASKDTGGVEKLFF. V is TRBV6-1 and J is TRBJ1-4; TRBD1 aligns across 8 bases. Germline V gene lookup returns CDR1 MNHNS and CDR2 SASEGT. The CDR3 is 14 amino acids. With V trimmed by 7 bases and J by 7 bases, 8 bases remained unmatched.

This clonotype was detected only a few times. The chain carries TRBV18 and TRBJ1-2; possibly TRBD1 for D (5 bases). CDR1 is KGHSH and CDR2 is LQKENI in the germline V gene. The CDR3 is 13 amino acids. Trimming took 6 bases from V and 5 from J, leaving 13 bases between them. This chain's CDR3 is CASSPDGAYGYTF. In DNA form, the CDR3 reads TGTGCCAGCTCCCCGGACGGGGCGTATGGCTACACCTTC.

In its sample, this clonotype was seen a few times. V gene TRBV3-1 combines with J gene TRBJ1-4; TRBD1 might be the D (6 bases). Germline-derived CDR1 and CDR2 are LGHDT and YNNKEL (reference sequence). V shed 4 bases and J shed 8 bases, with 17 bases lying between them. This CDR3 has 15 residues. The chain's CDR3 is CASSREGDWGEKLFF. CDR3 bases: TGTGCCAGCAGCCGTGAGGGGGATTGGGGCGAAAAACTGTTTTTT.

The chain joins TRBV6-5 to TRBJ2-7; TRBD1 matches 9 bases. V was pared by 6 bases and J by 1 base, with 7 bases of the junction left unmatched. Germline V gene data show CDR1 as MNHEY and CDR2 as SVGAGI. The CDR3 extends over 15 amino acids. This CDR3 reads CASRTRTGVSYEQYF. In DNA form, the CDR3 reads TGTGCCAGCAGAACCCGGACAGGGGTGTCCTACGAGCAGTACTTC.

This clonotype was observed a few times. V usage is TRBV30 and J usage is TRBJ1-1; D gene unclear. Germline values: CDR1 GTSNPN, CDR2 SVGIG (reference sequence). This CDR3 has 14 amino acids. V was clipped by 0 bases and J by 6 bases, with 14 bases between them. The CDR3 here is CAWSVRSLIPEAFF. CDR3 nucleotide sequence: TGTGCCTGGAGTGTAAGAAGCCTAATACCTGAAGCTTTCTTT.

This clonotype has only a few counts. The chain links TRBV12-3 or TRBV12-4 to TRBJ2-2, with D possibly matching TRBD2 (6 bases). This CDR3 spans 15 amino acids. Trimming left V 6 bases short and J 5 bases short, with 16 bases between. The CDR3 spells CASSPPWDFTGELFF. Written as DNA, the CDR3 is TGTGCCAGCAGCCCGCCCTGGGACTTTACCGGGGAGCTGTTTTTT.

In this sample, this clonotype turned up a few times. The genes are TRBV11-2 and TRBJ2-1; 7 bases are shared with TRBD1. V dropped 0 bases and J dropped 3; count of bases not matched to a gene: 5. This CDR3 has 16 amino acids. CDR1 and CDR2 from the germline V gene are SGHAT and FQNNGV. The CDR3 sequence: CASSLERQGNYNEQFF. As DNA, the CDR3 is TGTGCCAGCAGCTTAGAGAGACAGGGTAACTACAATGAGCAGTTCTTC.

This clonotype was picked up a small number of times. The chain combines TRBV13 with TRBJ2-7; 12 bases match TRBD2. The germline CDR1 and CDR2 sequences are PRHDT and FYEKMQ (reference sequence). The CDR3 loop spans 17 amino acids. Trimming at V came to 4 bases and at J to 0 bases, leaving 7 bases not matched to a gene. The CDR3 reads CASSSPGLAGTSYEQYF. CDR3 DNA sequence: TGTGCCAGCAGCTCACCCGGACTAGCGGGAACCTCCTACGAGCAGTACTTC.

This clonotype was detected a few times. V usage is TRBV5-6 and J usage is TRBJ2-7; a weak D match, TRBD1 (5 bases). Trimming shortened V by 0 bases and J by 4 bases, and 11 bases separated the two germline ends. This CDR3 is 14 amino acids long. The germline V gene encodes CDR1 SGHDT and CDR2 YYEEEE. The CDR3 region is CASSLERTLYEQYF. In DNA, the CDR3 is TGTGCCAGCAGCTTGGAGAGGACACTTTACGAGCAGTACTTC.

The chain couples TRBV12-3 or TRBV12-4 to TRBJ2-6, with 11 positions matching TRBD1. The CDR3 runs 21 residues. V dropped 6 bases and J dropped 0; count of bases not matched to a gene: 16. CDR3 DNA: TGTGCCAGCAGAAACACCGGGACAGGGGGATCCTTTTACTCTGGGGCCAACGTCCTGACTTTC. Residues: CASRNTGTGGSFYSGANVLTF.